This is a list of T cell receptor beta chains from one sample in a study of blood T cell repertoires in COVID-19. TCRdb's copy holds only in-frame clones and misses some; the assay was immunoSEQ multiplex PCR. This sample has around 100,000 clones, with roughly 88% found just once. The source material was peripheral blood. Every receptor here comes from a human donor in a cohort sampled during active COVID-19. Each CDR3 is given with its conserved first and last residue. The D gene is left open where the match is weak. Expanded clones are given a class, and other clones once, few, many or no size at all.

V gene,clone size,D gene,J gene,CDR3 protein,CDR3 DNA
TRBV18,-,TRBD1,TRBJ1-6,CASSPRDRGFGNSPLHF,TGTGCCAGCTCACCCCGGGACAGGGGGTTCGGTAATTCACCCCTCCACTTT
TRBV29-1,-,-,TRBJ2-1,CSVEDPGEQFF,TGCAGCGTTGAAGATCCGGGGGAGCAGTTCTTC
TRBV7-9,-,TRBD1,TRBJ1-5,CATATGGGNQPQHF,TGTGCCACCGCGACAGGGGGCGGCAATCAGCCCCAGCATTTT
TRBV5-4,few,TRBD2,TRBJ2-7,CASSKLAGGGYEQYF,TGTGCCAGCAGCAAACTAGCGGGAGGCGGCTACGAGCAGTACTTC
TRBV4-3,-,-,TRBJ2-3,CASSLNRADTQYF,TGCGCCAGCAGCCTTAACAGGGCTGATACGCAGTATTTT
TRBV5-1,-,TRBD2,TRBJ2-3,CASSLGLAGLSTDTQYF,TGCGCCAGCAGCTTGGGTCTAGCGGGATTGAGCACAGATACGCAGTATTTT
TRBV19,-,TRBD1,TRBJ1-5,CASWDSSNQPQHF,TGTGCCAGTTGGGACAGTAGCAATCAGCCCCAGCATTTT
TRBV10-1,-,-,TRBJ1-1,CASRTGTAALNTEAFF,TGCGCCAGCAGGACCGGGACTGCTGCCCTGAACACTGAAGCTTTCTTT
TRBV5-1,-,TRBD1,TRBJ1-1,CASSKGQGGNPEAFF,TGCGCCAGCAGCAAGGGACAGGGGGGAAATCCCGAAGCTTTCTTT
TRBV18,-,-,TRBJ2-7,CASSPTIRTGGFLYEQYF,TGTGCCAGCTCACCAACGATAAGGACTGGGGGCTTTCTCTACGAGCAGTACTTC
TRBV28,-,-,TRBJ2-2,CASSFAGSNTGELFF,TGTGCCAGCAGTTTCGCAGGGTCAAACACCGGGGAGCTGTTTTTT
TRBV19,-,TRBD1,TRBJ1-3,CASSSLGQGMMRGNTIYF,TGTGCCAGTAGTAGCCTCGGACAGGGGATGATGAGAGGAAACACCATATATTTT
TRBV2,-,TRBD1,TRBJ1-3,CASSQEGTGGNTIYF,TGTGCCAGCAGCCAAGAAGGGACAGGGGGCAACACCATATATTTT
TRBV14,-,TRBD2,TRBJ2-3,CASSQAGTSGRVPRHADTQYF,TGTGCCAGCAGCCAAGCCGGGACTAGCGGGAGGGTCCCCCGACACGCAGATACGCAGTATTTT
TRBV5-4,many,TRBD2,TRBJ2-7,CASSLGLAASYEQYF,TGTGCCAGCAGCCTGGGACTAGCGGCCTCCTACGAGCAGTACTTC
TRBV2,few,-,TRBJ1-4,CASKVQANKNEKLFF,TGTGCCAGCAAGGTCCAGGCCAATAAAAATGAAAAACTGTTTTTT
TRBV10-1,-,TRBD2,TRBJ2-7,CASSESGRGYEQYF,TGCGCCAGCAGTGAGAGCGGGAGAGGATACGAGCAGTACTTC
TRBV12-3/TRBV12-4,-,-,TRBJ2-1,CASSLTREQFF,TGTGCCAGCAGTTTAACGAGGGAACAGTTCTTC
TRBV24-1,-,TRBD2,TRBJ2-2,CATERGSLGTGELFF,TGTGCCACCGAGCGGGGGAGCCTTGGTACCGGGGAGCTGTTTTTT
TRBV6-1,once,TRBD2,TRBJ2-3,CASREGLAGAGRRTDTQYF,TGTGCCAGCAGGGAAGGACTAGCGGGAGCGGGGAGGCGCACAGATACGCAGTATTTT
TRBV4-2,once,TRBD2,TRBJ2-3,CASSASGKDTQYF,TGTGCCAGCAGCGCTAGCGGGAAGGATACGCAGTATTTT
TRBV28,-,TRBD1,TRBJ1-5,CASSPGSGTGANQPQHF,TGTGCCAGCAGTCCCGGGTCCGGGACAGGGGCCAATCAGCCCCAGCATTTT
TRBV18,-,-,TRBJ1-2,CASSPDYGYTF,TGTGCCAGCTCACCCGACTATGGCTACACCTTC
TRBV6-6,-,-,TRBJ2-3,CASSYVASPDTQYF,TGTGCCAGCAGTTACGTAGCTTCCCCAGATACGCAGTATTTT
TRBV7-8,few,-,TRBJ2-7,CASSSGGSTYEQYF,TGTGCCAGCAGCTCCGGAGGTTCTACTTACGAGCAGTACTTC
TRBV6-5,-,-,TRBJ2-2,CAIRGIPDSPGELFF,TGTGCCATCCGGGGGATTCCGGATTCTCCCGGGGAGCTGTTTTTT
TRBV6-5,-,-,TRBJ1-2,CASSYDRNYGYTF,TGTGCCAGCAGTTACGACAGGAACTATGGCTACACCTTC
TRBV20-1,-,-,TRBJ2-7,CSAGGSYEQYF,TGCAGTGCTGGAGGGAGCTACGAGCAGTACTTC
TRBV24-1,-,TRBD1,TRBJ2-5,CATSARGQGSKTQYF,TGTGCCACCAGTGCCAGGGGACAGGGAAGTAAGACCCAGTACTTC
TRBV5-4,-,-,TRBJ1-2,CASSATRGWSPGGYTF,TGTGCCAGCAGCGCCACCCGGGGGTGGAGTCCGGGAGGCTACACCTTC
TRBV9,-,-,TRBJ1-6,CASSVSEGPLHF,TGTGCCAGCAGCGTTTCCGAGGGACCCCTCCACTTT
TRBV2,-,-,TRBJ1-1,CALLREDLTEAFF,TGTGCCCTATTGAGAGAGGATCTCACTGAAGCTTTCTTT
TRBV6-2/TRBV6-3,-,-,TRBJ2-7,CASSRLVTVPSYEQYF,TGTGCCAGCAGTCGACTAGTGACGGTCCCTTCCTACGAGCAGTACTTC
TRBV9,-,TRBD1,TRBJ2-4,CASSTQDRGLAKNIQYF,TGTGCCAGCAGCACCCAGGACAGGGGGCTAGCCAAAAACATTCAGTACTTC
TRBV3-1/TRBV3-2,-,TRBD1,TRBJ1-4,CASSHSRGPHNEKLFF,TGTGCCAGCAGCCATTCCAGGGGGCCGCATAATGAAAAACTGTTTTTT
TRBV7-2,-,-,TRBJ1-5,CASSRGTREGQPQHF,TGTGCCAGCAGCCGGGGGACTAGGGAGGGACAGCCCCAGCATTTT
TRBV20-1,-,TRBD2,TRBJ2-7,CSASGRRAGGPYEQYF,TGCAGTGCTAGTGGGAGGCGGGCGGGAGGACCCTACGAGCAGTACTTC
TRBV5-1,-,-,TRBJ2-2,CASSLGQGKPTGELFF,TGCGCCAGCAGCTTGGGGCAGGGAAAACCTACCGGGGAGCTGTTTTTT
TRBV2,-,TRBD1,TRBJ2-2,CASRTDRGHGELFF,TGTGCCAGCAGGACCGACAGGGGGCACGGGGAGCTGTTTTTT
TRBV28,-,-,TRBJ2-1,CASSVQAGEQFF,TGTGCCAGCAGTGTCCAGGCGGGGGAGCAGTTCTTC
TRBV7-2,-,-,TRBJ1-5,CASTLMVVSGQPQHF,TGTGCCAGCACCCTAATGGTAGTGTCAGGTCAGCCCCAGCATTTT
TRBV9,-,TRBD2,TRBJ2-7,CASSGSGLAGAMEQYF,TGTGCCAGCAGCGGAAGTGGGCTAGCGGGAGCGATGGAGCAGTACTTC
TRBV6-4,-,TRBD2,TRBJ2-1,CASSADGLAGSQGHNEQFF,TGTGCCAGCAGCGCCGATGGACTAGCGGGATCCCAGGGGCACAATGAGCAGTTCTTC
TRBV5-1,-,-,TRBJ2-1,CASSSGGGFYNEQFF,TGCGCCAGCAGCTCGGGAGGGGGCTTTTACAATGAGCAGTTCTTC
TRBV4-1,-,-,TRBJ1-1,CASSQGSGTGAFF,TGCGCCAGCAGCCAAGGGAGCGGAACGGGAGCTTTCTTT
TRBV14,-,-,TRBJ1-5,CASSLSRGQPQHF,TGTGCCAGCAGCCTTAGTAGGGGTCAGCCCCAGCATTTT
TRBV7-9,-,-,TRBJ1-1,CASSLQGEAFF,TGTGCCAGCAGCCTCCAGGGTGAAGCTTTCTTT
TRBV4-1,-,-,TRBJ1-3,CASSQGVGAGNTIYF,TGCGCCAGCAGCCAAGGGGTCGGGGCTGGAAACACCATATATTTT
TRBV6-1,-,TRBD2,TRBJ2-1,CASSVRTSFVPSSYNEQFF,TGTGCCAGCAGTGTAAGGACTAGCTTTGTCCCCAGCTCCTACAATGAGCAGTTCTTC
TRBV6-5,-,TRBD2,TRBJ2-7,CASRGGIHEQYF,TGTGCCAGCCGGGGGGGGATCCACGAGCAGTACTTC
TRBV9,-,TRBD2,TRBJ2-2,CASSVVTSGGTGELFF,TGTGCCAGCAGCGTAGTAACTAGCGGAGGAACCGGGGAGCTGTTTTTT
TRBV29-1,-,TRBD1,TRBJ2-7,CSVVRDRGYEQYF,TGCAGCGTTGTCAGGGACAGGGGTTACGAGCAGTACTTC
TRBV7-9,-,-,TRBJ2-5,CASRTSQGSHETQYF,TGTGCCAGCAGGACGTCGCAGGGGTCGCATGAGACCCAGTACTTC
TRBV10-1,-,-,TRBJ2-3,CASSESVLTGTSTDTQYF,TGCGCCAGCAGTGAGTCCGTGTTGACAGGGACTAGCACAGATACGCAGTATTTT
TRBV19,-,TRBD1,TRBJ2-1,CASGQGPDEQFF,TGTGCTTCGGGACAGGGGCCTGATGAGCAGTTCTTC
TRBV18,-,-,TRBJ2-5,CASSPVPAETQYF,TGTGCCAGCTCACCAGTACCCGCGGAGACCCAGTACTTC
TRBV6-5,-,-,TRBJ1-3,CASSYSQLTAGNTIYF,TGTGCCAGCAGTTACTCTCAACTAACTGCTGGAAACACCATATATTTT
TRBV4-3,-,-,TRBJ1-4,CASSRNAGGREKLFF,TGCGCCAGCAGCCGCAATGCCGGGGGAAGGGAAAAACTGTTTTTT
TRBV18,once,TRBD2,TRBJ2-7,CASSPRLAGEGEQYF,TGTGCCAGCTCACCTCGACTAGCGGGAGAGGGCGAGCAGTACTTC